The subject of this entry is one T cell receptor beta chain. Its antigen is unidentified. This record belongs to a study of OX40 agonist ivuxolimab in advanced cancers. The overall study: The dose of intravenous ivuxolimab that patients received every 2 weeks ranged from 0.01 to 10 mg/kg. Whole-study results and caveats: At 0.1 to 3.0 mg/kg and by week 6, clonal expansion occurred in CD4+ and CD8+ blood T cells.

This CDR3 comprises 16 residues. Germline loops: CDR1 SGHRS, CDR2 YFSETQ. V shed 5 bases and J 4 bases; nucleotides not matched to a gene: 6. The assay was immunoSEQ multiplex PCR, and TCRdb's table has in-frame clones only and misses some. The sample includes 40,000 to 55,000 clones, approximately 85% of them seen just once. This receptor was identified in an adult with an advanced solid tumor such as melanoma, head and neck, liver or kidney cancer. The rearrangement links TRBV5-1 to TRBJ2-2; 12 bases match TRBD2. The material was CD4+ or CD8+ T cells sorted from blood, obtained in a trial of the OX40 agonist ivuxolimab. CDR3 sequence reads: CASRWTSGTGTGELFF. CDR3 in DNA: TGCGCCAGCAGATGGACTAGCGGGACCGGCACCGGGGAGCTGTTTTTT.